This is a list of T cell receptor beta chains from one sample in a study of T cell responses to AZD1222 COVID-19 vaccine. Sequenced by immunoSEQ multiplex PCR; TCRdb stores in-frame clones only, minus some. The repertoire holds around 200,000 clones, with just over 85% as singletons. The sample in question was peripheral blood, obtained on day 0 of AZD1222 vaccination. The receptors here all came from an adult in good health. Each CDR3 is given with its conserved first and last residue. Fields, in order: D gene, clone size, V gene, J gene, CDR3 DNA, CDR3 protein. D genes are given only for firm matches. The size entry is marked missing in some rows and otherwise reads once, few, many or a size class.

TRBD1,NA,TRBV2,TRBJ2-5,TGTGCCAGCAGTGATGACAGGGGAATCGGTGAGACCCAGTACTTC,CASSDDRGIGETQYF
NA,NA,TRBV12-3/TRBV12-4,TRBJ2-3,TGTGCCAGCACGCCCCCCGGGACAGATACGCAGTATTTT,CASTPPGTDTQYF
NA,NA,TRBV18,TRBJ1-2,TGTGCCAGCTCACCACCCCAGGGGAACTATGGCTACACCTTC,CASSPPQGNYGYTF
TRBD2,NA,TRBV29-1,TRBJ2-1,TGCAGCGTTAGCGGGAGCTCCTACAATGAGCAGTTCTTC,CSVSGSSYNEQFF
NA,NA,TRBV7-3,TRBJ2-1,TGTGCCAGCAGCGCTAAATCTACAGGAAAATACAATGAGCAGTTCTTC,CASSAKSTGKYNEQFF
NA,NA,TRBV18,TRBJ1-5,TGTGCCAGCTCTTCTCAGGGTGGCGATCAGCCCCAGCATTTT,CASSSQGGDQPQHF
TRBD2,NA,TRBV4-3,TRBJ2-1,TGCGCCAGCAGCCAAGGGGTTAGCGGGGGGAGAATTTACAATGAGCAGTTCTTC,CASSQGVSGGRIYNEQFF
NA,NA,TRBV7-2,TRBJ1-5,TGTGCCAGCAGCTACACAGGAGATAGCAATCAGCCCCAGCATTTT,CASSYTGDSNQPQHF
NA,once,TRBV7-9,TRBJ1-1,TGTGCCAGCAGCTTGGGACGGTCTGAAGCTTTCTTT,CASSLGRSEAFF
TRBD1,NA,TRBV28,TRBJ1-5,TGTGCCAGCAGTGTTACAGGGGGTCGACAGCCCCAGCATTTT,CASSVTGGRQPQHF
NA,NA,TRBV5-6,TRBJ2-3,TGTGCCAGCAACGGAGAGAGAAGCACAGATACGCAGTATTTT,CASNGERSTDTQYF
NA,NA,TRBV28,TRBJ1-5,TGTGCCAGCAGTTTATTACAGGGTGACAATCAGCCCCAGCATTTT,CASSLLQGDNQPQHF
NA,NA,TRBV10-3,TRBJ2-7,TGTGCCATCAGTGCCACCTCCTACGAGCAGTACTTC,CAISATSYEQYF
TRBD2,NA,TRBV29-1,TRBJ2-7,TGCAGCGGCACTAGCGGGGTAAGCTCCTACGAGCAGTACTTC,CSGTSGVSSYEQYF
NA,NA,TRBV28,TRBJ2-7,TGTGCCAGCAGTCCAATCTCCTACGAGCAGTACTTC,CASSPISYEQYF
NA,NA,TRBV5-5,TRBJ1-6,TGTGCCAGCAGCTCCTCGATGGCCGCACCCCTCCACTTT,CASSSSMAAPLHF
TRBD1,NA,TRBV19,TRBJ1-4,TGTGCCAGTAGTATACGGGGCGGGACAGAGAATGAAAAACTGTTTTTT,CASSIRGGTENEKLFF
NA,NA,TRBV3-1/TRBV3-2,TRBJ2-7,TGTGCCAGCAGCCAAGATTTACAGGGCGAGCAGTACTTC,CASSQDLQGEQYF
TRBD2,NA,TRBV7-2,TRBJ2-5,TGTGCCAGCAGCTTAGGTAGCGGGGGGAAGGAGACCCAGTACTTC,CASSLGSGGKETQYF
NA,NA,TRBV2,TRBJ2-2,TGTGCCAGCAGTGGGGCAGCGAACACCGGGGAGCTGTTTTTT,CASSGAANTGELFF
NA,NA,TRBV3-1/TRBV3-2,TRBJ2-3,TGTGCCAGCAGCCAAAGTATGGGTCGTACGCAGTATTTT,CASSQSMGRTQYF
NA,NA,TRBV28,TRBJ1-4,TGTGCCAGCAGTTCCCAGGGACGCCCGAATGAAAAACTGTTTTTT,CASSSQGRPNEKLFF
TRBD1,NA,TRBV5-1,TRBJ1-5,TGCGCCAGCAGCTTGGTGGCAGGGGGCACTCAGCCCCAGCATTTT,CASSLVAGGTQPQHF
NA,NA,TRBV9,TRBJ2-3,TGTGCCAGCAGCGCCTATCCGGGACCCAATTCGGATACGCAGTATTTT,CASSAYPGPNSDTQYF
TRBD1,NA,TRBV5-1,TRBJ2-7,TGCGCCAGCAGCTCGGGGGACAGGCTCTACGAGCAGTACTTC,CASSSGDRLYEQYF
NA,NA,TRBV7-8,TRBJ1-6,TGTGCCAGCAGCTTATCCGGACAGTTGAATTCACCCCTCCACTTT,CASSLSGQLNSPLHF
NA,NA,TRBV5-6,TRBJ2-7,TGTGCCAGCAGCCTCTTTGGCAGGGACTACGAGCAGTACTTC,CASSLFGRDYEQYF
TRBD2,NA,TRBV24-1,TRBJ2-3,TGTGCCACCAGTGAGCCGGGACTAGGCACAGATACGCAGTATTTT,CATSEPGLGTDTQYF
NA,NA,TRBV7-3,TRBJ1-1,TGTGCCAGCAGCTTAAAGGGCGGGACATTTAACACTGAAGCTTTCTTT,CASSLKGGTFNTEAFF
NA,once,TRBV30,TRBJ1-6,TGTGCCTGGAGTCGAGGCAGGACCCATTCACCCCTCCACTTT,CAWSRGRTHSPLHF
TRBD1,NA,TRBV28,TRBJ1-4,TGTGCCAGCAGTCCACCGACAGGGGGCGGTACTAATGAAAAACTGTTTTTT,CASSPPTGGGTNEKLFF
TRBD2,NA,TRBV7-9,TRBJ2-1,TGTGCCAGCAGACACGGGACTAGCGGGAGCTATGAGCAGTTCTTC,CASRHGTSGSYEQFF
TRBD2,NA,TRBV14,TRBJ2-7,TGTGCCAGCAGCCAAGTTAGCGGGAGCACGGGAGAGCAGTACTTC,CASSQVSGSTGEQYF
NA,NA,TRBV10-3,TRBJ2-2,TGTGCCATCAGCCTAAGCGCCGGGGAGCTGTTTTTT,CAISLSAGELFF
NA,NA,TRBV9,TRBJ2-5,TGTGCCAGCAGCGTAGAGGGGACACATCAAGAGACCCAGTACTTC,CASSVEGTHQETQYF
NA,NA,TRBV7-2,TRBJ1-4,TGTGCCAGCAGCTTATATGGTGCTGGTAGCGAAAAACTGTTTTTT,CASSLYGAGSEKLFF
TRBD1,NA,TRBV19,TRBJ2-1,TGTGCCAGTAGTGAGGACAGGGGGCGAAGGAATGAGCAGTTCTTC,CASSEDRGRRNEQFF
NA,NA,TRBV5-4,TRBJ2-5,TGTGCCAGCAGCTTTTGGAGTTCTGAGACCCAGTACTTC,CASSFWSSETQYF
NA,NA,TRBV7-8,TRBJ2-2,TGTGCCAGCAGCTCCCAGGAGATACTGTCGACCGGGGAGCTGTTTTTT,CASSSQEILSTGELFF
NA,NA,TRBV19,TRBJ1-5,TGTGCCAGTAGTATAAGGACCCAGGGACGTCAGCCCCAGCATTTT,CASSIRTQGRQPQHF
NA,NA,TRBV2,TRBJ1-5,TGTGCCAGCAGTGAGTTTATGGCAGGGCCACAGCCCCAGCATTTT,CASSEFMAGPQPQHF
TRBD2,NA,TRBV7-2,TRBJ2-5,TGTGCCAGCACCCCGAGAACTAGCGGGGGAGAGACCCAGTACTTC,CASTPRTSGGETQYF